One and the same sample provided the 3 T cell receptor beta chains below, sequenced in a study of blood T cell repertoires in COVID-19. Clones were sequenced by immunoSEQ multiplex PCR, and TCRdb holds only the in-frame ones, with some missing. The data show hundreds of thousands of clones, with about 94% seen just once and 0.82% held by the top ten. Material: peripheral blood. The source is a man in his 60s with COVID-19, enrolled during active disease.

CDR3 region: CASRDRASSGNTIYF. Written as DNA, the CDR3 is TGTGCCAGCAGAGACAGGGCGAGCTCTGGAAACACCATATATTTT. The chain employs TRBV25-1 and TRBJ1-3, with 7 bases that match TRBD1. J was trimmed by 0 bases and V by 6 bases; bases with no gene match: 5. This CDR3 spans 15 amino acids. Germline V CDR1 and CDR2: MGHDK, SYGVNS.

This clone has just one count. The chain carries TRBV3-1 (or the pseudogene TRBV3-2) and TRBJ1-1; 7 bases line up with TRBD1. Unmatched junction bases numbered 7, after V lost 2 bases and J lost 7 bases. Looked up from germline, CDR1 is LGHDT and CDR2 is YNNKEL (reference sequence). This CDR3 region has 14 residues. The chain's CDR3 is CASSQSDRDVEAFF. The CDR3, as DNA: TGTGCCAGCAGCCAAAGCGACAGGGACGTTGAAGCTTTCTTT.

The chain links TRBV27 to TRBJ1-6; 10 bases map to TRBD1. V lost 8 bases and J lost 7; bases outside the gene matches: 8. This CDR3 spans 15 amino acids. In germline, CDR1 is MNHEY, CDR2 SMNVEV (reference sequence). CDR3 nucleotides: TGTGCCAGCGGATTGGGACAGGGGCGAAATTCACCCCTCCACTTT. It encodes CASGLGQGRNSPLHF.